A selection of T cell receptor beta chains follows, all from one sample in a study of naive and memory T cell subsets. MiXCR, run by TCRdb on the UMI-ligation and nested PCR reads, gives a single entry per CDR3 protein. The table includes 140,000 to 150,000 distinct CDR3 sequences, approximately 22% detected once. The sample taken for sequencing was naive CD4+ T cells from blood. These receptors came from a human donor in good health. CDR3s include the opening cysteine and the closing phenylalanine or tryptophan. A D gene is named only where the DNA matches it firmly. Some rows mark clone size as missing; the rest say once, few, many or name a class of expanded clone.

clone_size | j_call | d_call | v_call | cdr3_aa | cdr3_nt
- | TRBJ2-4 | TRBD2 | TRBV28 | CASGSSGKGNIQYF | TGTGCCAGCGGAAGTAGCGGGAAGGGAAACATTCAGTACTTC
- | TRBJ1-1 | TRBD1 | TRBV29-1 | CSGGQGPPFGEAFF | TGCAGCGGTGGACAGGGGCCTCCCTTTGGTGAAGCTTTCTTT
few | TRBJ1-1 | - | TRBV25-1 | CASKEGKNTEAFF | TGTGCCAGCAAAGAGGGTAAGAACACTGAAGCTTTCTTT
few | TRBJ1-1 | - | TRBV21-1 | CASNGGRGGGRTEAFF | TGTGCCAGCAACGGTGGCAGGGGCGGGGGTAGGACTGAAGCTTTCTTT
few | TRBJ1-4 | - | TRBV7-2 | CASSGFATNEKLFF | TGTGCCAGCTCAGGTTTCGCAACTAATGAAAAACTGTTTTTT
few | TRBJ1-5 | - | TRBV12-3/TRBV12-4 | CASSLGRGNQPQHF | TGTGCCAGCAGTTTGGGTCGGGGCAATCAGCCCCAGCATTTT
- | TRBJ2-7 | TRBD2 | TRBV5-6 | CASSAGLAAGRTYEQYF | TGTGCCAGCAGCGCGGGACTAGCGGCCGGTAGGACCTACGAGCAGTACTTC
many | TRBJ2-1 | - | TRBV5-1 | CASSFRTNNEQFF | TGCGCCAGCAGCTTTAGGACGAACAATGAGCAGTTCTTC
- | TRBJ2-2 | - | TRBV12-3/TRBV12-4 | CASSPRDPRRGTGELFF | TGTGCCAGCAGTCCCCGGGACCCGCGTCGCGGCACCGGGGAGCTGTTTTTT
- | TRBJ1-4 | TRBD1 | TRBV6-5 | CASSDRGVNEKLFF | TGTGCCAGCAGTGACAGGGGCGTTAATGAAAAACTGTTTTTT
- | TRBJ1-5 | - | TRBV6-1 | CASSYREGVRNQPQHF | TGTGCCAGCAGCTACCGGGAAGGGGTTAGAAATCAGCCCCAGCATTTT
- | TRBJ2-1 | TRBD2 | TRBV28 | CASSTLAGVRNEQFF | TGTGCCAGCAGTACACTAGCGGGAGTTAGGAATGAGCAGTTCTTC
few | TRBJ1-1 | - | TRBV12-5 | CASGTQGEAFF | TGTGCTAGTGGTACTCAGGGTGAAGCTTTCTTT
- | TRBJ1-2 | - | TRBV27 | CASSPQAIYGYTF | TGTGCCAGCAGTCCGCAGGCGATCTATGGCTACACCTTC
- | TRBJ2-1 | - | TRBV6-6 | CASSYSASTYEQFF | TGTGCCAGCAGTTACTCGGCTAGTACGTATGAGCAGTTCTTC
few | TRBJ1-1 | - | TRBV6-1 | CASRRQVNTEAFF | TGTGCCAGCAGACGACAAGTGAACACTGAAGCTTTCTTT
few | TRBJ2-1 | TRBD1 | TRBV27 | CASSRPGQKNNEQFF | TGTGCCAGCAGTCGTCCGGGACAGAAGAACAATGAGCAGTTCTTC
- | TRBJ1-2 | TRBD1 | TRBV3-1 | CASSQDWTGIGGYTF | TGTGCCAGCAGCCAAGACTGGACAGGGATTGGTGGCTACACCTTC
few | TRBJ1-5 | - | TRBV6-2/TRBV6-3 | CASRLDRRTYSNQPQHF | TGTGCCAGCAGACTAGACAGGAGAACCTATAGCAATCAGCCCCAGCATTTT
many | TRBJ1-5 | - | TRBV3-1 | CASSLGTVNQPQHF | TGTGCCAGCAGCCTCGGGACCGTCAATCAGCCCCAGCATTTT
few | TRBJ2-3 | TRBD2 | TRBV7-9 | CASTATSGSMLLRSSTDTQYF | TGTGCCAGCACCGCGACTAGCGGGAGTATGCTTCTTCGCTCTAGCACAGATACGCAGTATTTT
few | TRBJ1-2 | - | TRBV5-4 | CASSSQVAPNYGYTF | TGTGCCAGCAGCTCCCAGGTAGCCCCTAACTATGGCTACACCTTC
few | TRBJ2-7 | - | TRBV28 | CASREGPYEQYF | TGTGCCAGCAGAGAGGGTCCGTACGAGCAGTACTTC
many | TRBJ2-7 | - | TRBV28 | CASSLQNYEQYF | TGTGCCAGCAGTTTACAGAATTACGAGCAGTACTTC
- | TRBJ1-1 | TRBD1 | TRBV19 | CASSPPDRGKGDTEAFF | TGTGCCAGTAGTCCGCCAGACAGGGGGAAAGGGGACACTGAAGCTTTCTTT
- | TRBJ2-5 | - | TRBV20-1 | CSAGGLGRQETQYF | TGCAGTGCCGGAGGGCTGGGTCGCCAAGAGACCCAGTACTTC
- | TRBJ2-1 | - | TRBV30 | CAWLLKTPLNEQFF | TGTGCCTGGCTGTTGAAGACCCCCCTGAATGAGCAGTTCTTC
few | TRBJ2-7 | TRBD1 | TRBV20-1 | CSARDFFPQGNSYEQYF | TGCAGTGCTAGAGATTTCTTTCCACAGGGGAACTCCTACGAGCAGTACTTC
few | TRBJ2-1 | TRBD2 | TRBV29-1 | CSVAAGGNEQFF | TGCAGCGTTGCGGCGGGGGGGAATGAGCAGTTCTTC
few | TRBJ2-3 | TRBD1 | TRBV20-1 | CSARDRTRTGFADTQYF | TGCAGTGCTAGAGATAGGACGCGGACAGGGTTTGCAGATACGCAGTATTTT
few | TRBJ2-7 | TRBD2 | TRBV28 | CASTPGGSGTYEQYF | TGTGCCAGCACCCCGGGTGGTAGCGGGACCTACGAGCAGTACTTC
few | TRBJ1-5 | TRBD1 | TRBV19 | CASADRAIEPQHF | TGTGCCAGTGCGGACAGGGCGATTGAGCCCCAGCATTTT
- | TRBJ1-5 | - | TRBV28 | CASRPSLTGKRDQPQHF | TGTGCCAGCAGACCCTCTCTAACAGGGAAGCGGGATCAGCCCCAGCATTTT
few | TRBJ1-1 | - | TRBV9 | CASSVGATPIELPEAFF | TGTGCCAGCAGCGTAGGGGCGACCCCGATAGAATTGCCTGAAGCTTTCTTT
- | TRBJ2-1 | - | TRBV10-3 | CAIGELNYNEQFF | TGTGCCATCGGGGAACTCAACTACAATGAGCAGTTCTTC
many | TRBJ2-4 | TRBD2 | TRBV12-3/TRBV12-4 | CASSYLAGRAKNIQYF | TGTGCCAGCAGCTATTTAGCGGGAAGGGCCAAAAACATTCAGTACTTC
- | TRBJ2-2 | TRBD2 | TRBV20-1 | CSASGSRTGELFF | TGCAGTGCGAGCGGGAGTAGAACCGGGGAGCTGTTTTTT
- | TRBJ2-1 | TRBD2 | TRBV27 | CASSPGLLNEQFF | TGTGCCAGCAGTCCGGGACTACTCAATGAGCAGTTCTTC
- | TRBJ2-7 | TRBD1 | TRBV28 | CASSLTGQGKGYEQYF | TGTGCCAGCAGTTTAACTGGACAGGGAAAGGGGTACGAGCAGTACTTC
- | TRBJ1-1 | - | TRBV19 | CASRIGIDRLGTEAFF | TGTGCCAGTAGAATCGGGATCGACAGGTTGGGGACTGAAGCTTTCTTT
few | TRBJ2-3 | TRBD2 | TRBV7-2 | CASSLQPGLAGEF | TGTGCCAGCAGCTTACAACCGGGACTAGCGGGGGAGTTT
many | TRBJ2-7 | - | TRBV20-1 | CSARALADTYEQYF | TGCAGTGCTAGGGCATTAGCGGATACCTACGAGCAGTACTTC
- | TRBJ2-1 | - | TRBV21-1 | CASSAQGASYNEQFF | TGTGCCAGCAGCGCACAGGGGGCCTCCTACAATGAGCAGTTCTTC
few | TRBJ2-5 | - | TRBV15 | CATSAKTRSSQYF | TGTGCCACCAGCGCAAAGACTCGTTCTAGCCAGTACTTC
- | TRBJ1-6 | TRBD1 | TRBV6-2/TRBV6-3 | CASSYQGQGNSPLHF | TGTGCCAGCAGTTATCAGGGACAGGGAAATTCACCCCTCCACTTT
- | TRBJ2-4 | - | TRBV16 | CVSSQHHSDSQYF | TGTGTCAGCAGCCAGCACCATAGTGACAGTCAGTACTTC
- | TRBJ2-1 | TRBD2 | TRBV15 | CATSRRLADYNEQFF | TGTGCCACCAGCAGGAGACTAGCGGACTACAATGAGCAGTTCTTC
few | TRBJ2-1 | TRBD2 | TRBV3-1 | CASSPSGSLANNEQFF | TGTGCCAGCAGCCCCAGCGGGAGCTTGGCCAACAATGAGCAGTTCTTC
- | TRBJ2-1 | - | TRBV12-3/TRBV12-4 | CASSDYRVYNEQFF | TGTGCCAGCAGTGACTACAGGGTTTACAATGAGCAGTTCTTC
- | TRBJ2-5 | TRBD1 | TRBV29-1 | CSVDGQGAKTQYF | TGCAGCGTTGACGGCCAGGGGGCAAAGACCCAGTACTTC
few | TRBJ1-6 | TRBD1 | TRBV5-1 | CASSPTGGLLNSPLHF | TGCGCCAGCAGCCCGACAGGGGGCCTCCTTAATTCACCCCTCCACTTT
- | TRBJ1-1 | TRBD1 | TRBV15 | CATSRGPGGMNTEAFF | TGTGCCACCAGCAGAGGCCCAGGGGGAATGAACACTGAAGCTTTCTTT
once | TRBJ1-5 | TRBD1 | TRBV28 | CASSIFPRTGGRNQPQHF | TGTGCCAGCAGCATCTTTCCTCGGACAGGGGGCCGCAATCAGCCCCAGCATTTT
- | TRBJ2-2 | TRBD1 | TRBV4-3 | CASSQDLGTANTGELFF | TGCGCCAGCAGCCAAGATCTCGGGACAGCGAACACCGGGGAGCTGTTTTTT
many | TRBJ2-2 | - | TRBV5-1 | CASSFRESRTGELFF | TGCGCCAGCAGCTTCCGGGAGTCGAGAACCGGGGAGCTGTTTTTT